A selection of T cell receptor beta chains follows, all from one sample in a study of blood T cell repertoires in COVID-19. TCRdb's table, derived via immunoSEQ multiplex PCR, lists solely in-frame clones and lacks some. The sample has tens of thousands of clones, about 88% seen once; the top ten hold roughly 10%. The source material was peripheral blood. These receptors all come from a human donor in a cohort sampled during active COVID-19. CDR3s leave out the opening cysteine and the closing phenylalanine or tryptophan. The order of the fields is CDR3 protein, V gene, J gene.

ATAGQGAIETQY	TRBV24-1	TRBJ2-5
ASSSSGRLYEQF	TRBV7-9	TRBJ2-1
ASSLRRTSGTPTVYEQY	TRBV7-2	TRBJ2-7
ASSGTVLYHT	TRBV28	TRBJ1-2
ASSLQPSGAYEQY	TRBV7-6	TRBJ2-7
ASSMGLAGGTDTQY	TRBV28	TRBJ2-3
AIAQLGTQETQY	TRBV10-3	TRBJ2-5
ASSLGFQEQF	TRBV28	TRBJ2-1
ASQGLSSYNEQF	TRBV6-6	TRBJ2-1
ASRGGYEQY	TRBV7-9	TRBJ2-7
AISDRTGLSSYNSPLH	TRBV10-3	TRBJ1-6
AISVSGTGELF	TRBV10-3	TRBJ2-2
ASSLAGVGHNEQF	TRBV7-8	TRBJ2-1
ASSPYRGHEQF	TRBV28	TRBJ2-1
ASSPRRAGEETQY	TRBV7-8	TRBJ2-5
ASSLTPPSVNEQF	TRBV5-1	TRBJ2-1
ASSVGGSGRPNNEQF	TRBV9	TRBJ2-1
ATGTGGETQY	TRBV6-5	TRBJ2-5
ASSLVPGQSYEQY	TRBV28	TRBJ2-7
ASSFPGQAYNEQF	TRBV5-4	TRBJ2-1
ATARGTGTDTQY	TRBV24-1	TRBJ2-3
ASSLVLSEETQY	TRBV7-9	TRBJ2-5
ASSLDRGQEKLF	TRBV5-4	TRBJ1-4
ASSPRGSLAGYNEQF	TRBV7-2	TRBJ2-1
ASNGVGTDTQY	TRBV2	TRBJ2-3
ASSLEGDEQF	TRBV12-3/TRBV12-4	TRBJ2-1
ASSLPGAYEQY	TRBV27	TRBJ2-7
SAGGDTQY	TRBV20-1	TRBJ2-3
ASSLEGGFQPQH	TRBV5-1	TRBJ1-5
AWTPTGHRSGIRETQH	TRBV30	TRBJ2-5